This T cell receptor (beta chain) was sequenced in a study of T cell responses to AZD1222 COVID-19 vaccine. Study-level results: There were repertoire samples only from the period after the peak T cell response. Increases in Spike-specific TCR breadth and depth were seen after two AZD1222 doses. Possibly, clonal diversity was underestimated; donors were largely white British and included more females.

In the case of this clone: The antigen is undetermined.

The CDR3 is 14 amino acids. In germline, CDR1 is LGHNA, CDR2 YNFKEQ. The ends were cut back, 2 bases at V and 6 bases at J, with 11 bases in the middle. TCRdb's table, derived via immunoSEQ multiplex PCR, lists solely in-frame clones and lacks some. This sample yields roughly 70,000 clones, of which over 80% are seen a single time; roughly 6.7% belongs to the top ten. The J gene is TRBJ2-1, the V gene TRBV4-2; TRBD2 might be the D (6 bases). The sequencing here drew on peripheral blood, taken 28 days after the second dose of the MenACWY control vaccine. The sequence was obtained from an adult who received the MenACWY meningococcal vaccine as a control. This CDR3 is CASSQMGSGNEQFF. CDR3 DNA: TGTGCCAGCAGCCAAATGGGTAGCGGCAATGAGCAGTTCTTC.